The present T cell receptor beta chain was sequenced within a study of vaccination and CD4 T cells after COVID-19. CDR1 is SNHLY, CDR2 FYNNEI, per germline. Trimming took 6 bases from V and 6 from J, leaving 15 bases between them. CDR3 length equals 13 residues. Sequence data for DNA of cultured CD4+ T cells were generated by the Oncomine TCR Beta short-read assay. TCRdb independently ran MiXCR on the PCR reads; one entry per CDR3 protein. This sample has about 9,700 distinct CDR3 sequences; under 75% occur once, and the top ten carry around a third. The treatment here: approximately nine-day PBMC culture with coronavirus spike peptide pools or control peptides (ViraFEST assay). This clonotype appeared a few times. What it binds is not known. Study-level points and caveats: Median counts of SARS-CoV-2-reactive clonotypes increased from about 20 to 38; this difference was not significant.

This sequence joins TRBV2 and TRBJ2-7; D unresolved. The receptor was derived from a human donor who had recovered from COVID-19. Sequenced material: CD4+ T cells from blood, cultured in vitro. The CDR3 loop is CASSVVEVGEQYF. The CDR3 nucleotides are TGTGCCAGCAGCGTGGTCGAGGTTGGCGAGCAGTACTTC.